Listed below are T cell receptor beta chains from one sample, sequenced in a study of blood T cell repertoires in COVID-19. The method was immunoSEQ multiplex PCR; TCRdb's version includes in-frame clones alone and lacks a portion of them. The sample shows 190,000 or so clones, 80% to 85% of them seen only once. The material sequenced was PBMCs or T cells enriched from blood (not recorded which). Receptors originate from a man in his forties or fifties who had recovered from COVID-19. The CDR3 runs from the conserved cysteine through the conserved F or W. A D gene is named only where the DNA matches it firmly. For some rows the clone size is stated as once, few or many, or as a class when expanded; others skip it.

d_call,v_call,j_call,clone_size,cdr3_aa,cdr3_nt
TRBD1,TRBV7-9,TRBJ1-2,NA,CASSSEQGAYGYTF,TGTGCCAGCAGCTCAGAACAGGGGGCCTATGGCTACACCTTC
TRBD1,TRBV25-1,TRBJ1-6,once,CASSEYGFGTGLPLHF,TGTGCCAGCAGTGAATATGGTTTCGGGACAGGGCTACCCCTCCACTTT
TRBD1,TRBV11-2,TRBJ1-2,few,CASSSVRDRKYGYTF,TGTGCCAGCAGCTCCGTCCGGGACAGAAAATATGGCTACACCTTC
TRBD1,TRBV19,TRBJ1-2,NA,CASRPGGRGRNYGYTF,TGTGCCAGTAGACCAGGAGGCAGGGGGCGTAACTATGGCTACACCTTC
TRBD1,TRBV5-1,TRBJ1-3,NA,CASKQGEFGNTIYF,TGCGCCAGCAAACAGGGGGAATTTGGAAACACCATATATTTT
NA,TRBV3-1/TRBV3-2,TRBJ2-5,NA,CASSQDRTPRGWETQYF,TGTGCCAGCAGCCAAGATAGGACTCCCCGGGGGTGGGAGACCCAGTACTTC
TRBD1,TRBV24-1,TRBJ1-2,NA,CATSDPRTGGVYGYTF,TGTGCCACCAGTGATCCGAGGACAGGGGGTGTCTATGGCTACACCTTC
NA,TRBV4-1,TRBJ2-7,NA,CASSPRPGLTYEQYF,TGCGCCAGCAGCCCCAGACCGGGACTGACCTACGAGCAGTACTTC
NA,TRBV10-2,TRBJ1-1,NA,CASSEQAVTEAFF,TGCGCCAGCAGTGAACAGGCGGTCACTGAAGCTTTCTTT
TRBD1,TRBV6-6,TRBJ1-2,few,CASSSAGQGADYGYTF,TGTGCCAGCAGTTCCGCCGGACAGGGGGCTGACTATGGCTACACCTTC
NA,TRBV5-1,TRBJ1-2,NA,CASSPGQYGYTF,TGCGCCAGCAGCCCCGGACAGTATGGCTACACCTTC
NA,TRBV12-3/TRBV12-4,TRBJ1-2,once,CATQFSPGLGYTF,TGTGCCACCCAGTTTAGTCCAGGGCTAGGCTACACCTTC
TRBD2,TRBV6-2/TRBV6-3,TRBJ2-3,NA,CASSLAGEILDTQYF,TGTGCCAGCAGCCTAGCGGGGGAAATATTAGATACGCAGTATTTT
TRBD2,TRBV7-2,TRBJ2-2,NA,CASSFSSGGAPGELFF,TGTGCCAGCAGCTTTTCTAGCGGGGGGGCTCCCGGGGAGCTGTTTTTT
TRBD2,TRBV5-4,TRBJ2-1,few,CASSLSGGPSSSYNEQFF,TGTGCCAGCAGCTTGAGCGGGGGGCCTTCGAGCTCCTACAATGAGCAGTTCTTC
NA,TRBV7-2,TRBJ1-2,NA,CASSYGSVSSYGYTF,TGTGCCAGCAGCTACGGTAGTGTGAGCTCCTATGGCTACACCTTC
NA,TRBV3-1/TRBV3-2,TRBJ1-1,NA,CASSVRESPGGAFF,TGTGCCAGCAGCGTAAGAGAGTCGCCCGGCGGAGCTTTCTTT
TRBD1,TRBV7-2,TRBJ1-2,once,CASSLGGTGGIYGYTF,TGTGCCAGCAGCTTAGGGGGGACAGGGGGCATCTATGGCTACACCTTC
TRBD1,TRBV6-1,TRBJ1-5,NA,CASSEGTTGVSNQPQHF,TGTGCCAGCAGTGAAGGGACCACAGGGGTTAGCAATCAGCCCCAGCATTTT
TRBD1,TRBV4-1,TRBJ1-5,NA,CASSQERQGGNLPQHF,TGCGCCAGCAGCCAAGAACGGCAGGGGGGCAATCTCCCCCAGCATTTT
TRBD1,TRBV5-1,TRBJ1-3,NA,CASSLAGTVGNTIYF,TGCGCCAGCAGCTTGGCGGGGACAGTTGGAAACACCATATATTTT
NA,TRBV5-1,TRBJ1-1,NA,CASSLTLNTEAFF,TGCGCCAGCAGCCTGACTCTGAACACTGAAGCTTTCTTT
TRBD2,TRBV2,TRBJ2-1,NA,CASGSGGSYNEQFF,TGTGCCAGTGGATCGGGGGGTTCCTACAATGAGCAGTTCTTC
NA,TRBV7-6,TRBJ1-5,few,CASSQDRNQPQHF,TGTGCCAGCAGCCAAGACAGAAATCAGCCCCAGCATTTT
NA,TRBV20-1,TRBJ1-1,NA,CSARDFEAFF,TGCAGTGCTAGAGACTTTGAAGCTTTCTTT
NA,TRBV2,TRBJ1-2,NA,CASQSTNYGYTF,TGTGCCAGTCAGTCCACTAACTATGGCTACACCTTC
NA,TRBV3-1/TRBV3-2,TRBJ2-5,NA,CASSQDLTADEETQYF,TGTGCCAGCAGCCAAGATCTCACAGCCGACGAAGAGACCCAGTACTTC